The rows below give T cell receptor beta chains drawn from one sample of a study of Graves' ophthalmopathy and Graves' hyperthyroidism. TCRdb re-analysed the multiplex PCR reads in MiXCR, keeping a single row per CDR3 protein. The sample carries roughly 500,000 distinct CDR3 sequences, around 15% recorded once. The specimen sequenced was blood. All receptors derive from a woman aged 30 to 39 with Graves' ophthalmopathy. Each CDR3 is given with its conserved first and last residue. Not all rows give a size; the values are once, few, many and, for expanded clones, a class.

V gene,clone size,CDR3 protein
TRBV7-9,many,CASSPLGQRGNTIYF
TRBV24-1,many,CATSSSGNQPQHF
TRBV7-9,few,CASSISDVAGELFF
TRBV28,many,CASSSFGLARTESLVYEQYF
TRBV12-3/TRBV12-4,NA,CAARDPNTEAFF
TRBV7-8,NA,CASSEVGTDAFF
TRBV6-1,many,CASSAQGGRRETQYF
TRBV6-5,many,CASSYPGQGVGTQYF
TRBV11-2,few,CASSLATGTQRETQYF
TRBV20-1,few,CSASTGTGNQPQHF
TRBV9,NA,CASSVGGGAGSHEQYF
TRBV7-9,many,CASSLGDRPQPQHF
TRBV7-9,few,CASGQASNYGYTF
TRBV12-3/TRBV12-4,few,CASSSGLANYGYTF
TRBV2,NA,CASSERAVSNSPLHF
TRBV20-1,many,CSARDQGESVYGYTF
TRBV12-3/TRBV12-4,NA,CASSPGQGAPQHF
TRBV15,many,CATNRDSANTGELFF
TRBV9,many,CASSGDRPTEAFF
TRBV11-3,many,CASSAGHRWGPSDYEQYF
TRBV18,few,CASSPPSPRGWYF
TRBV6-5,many,CASSYSSDRGQYEQYF
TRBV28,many,CASSGTSNYGYTF
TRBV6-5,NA,CASSSYSVTEAFF
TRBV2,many,CASLTGTGTEAFF
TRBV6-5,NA,CASSYSGSGGYEQYF
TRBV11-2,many,CASSLSDEGGYTF
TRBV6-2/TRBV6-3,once,CASTDRGPTEAFF
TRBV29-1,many,CSVRTGGDGYTF
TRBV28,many,CASSPAGGPYEQYF